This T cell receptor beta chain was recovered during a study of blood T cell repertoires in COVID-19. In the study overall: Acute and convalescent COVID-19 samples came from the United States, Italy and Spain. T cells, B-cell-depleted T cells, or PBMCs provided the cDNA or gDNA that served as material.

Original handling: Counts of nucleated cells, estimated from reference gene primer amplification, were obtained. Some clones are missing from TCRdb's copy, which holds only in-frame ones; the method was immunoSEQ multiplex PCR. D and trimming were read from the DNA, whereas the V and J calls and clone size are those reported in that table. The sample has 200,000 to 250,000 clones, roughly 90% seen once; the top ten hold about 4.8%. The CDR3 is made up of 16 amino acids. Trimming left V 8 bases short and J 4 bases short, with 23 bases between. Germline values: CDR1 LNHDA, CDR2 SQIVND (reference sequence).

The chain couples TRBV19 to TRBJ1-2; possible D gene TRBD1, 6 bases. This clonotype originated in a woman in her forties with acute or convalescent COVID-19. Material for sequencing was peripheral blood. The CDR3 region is CASGTNMILRGYGYTF. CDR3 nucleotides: TGTGCCAGTGGGACAAATATGATACTACGGGGCTATGGCTACACCTTC.